This T cell receptor beta chain was observed in a study of tumor-infiltrating lymphocytes in primary liver carcinoma. As for the study in general: Among the tumors, stages were T1-T3 N0M0 and sizes about 4 to 11 cm. Study results and caveats: Blood trailed tumors significantly in top-250-clone fraction (p = 0.039).

To note about this clonotype: Its antigen remains unidentified.

Co-extracted RNA and DNA came from around 18-30 mg of unsorted bulk tissue. Cases comprised patients with primary liver carcinoma who received surgical resection. The investigators made TCR beta cDNA from roughly 0.45 ug total RNA, using a constant-region primer. What produced the TCR beta libraries was three nested multiplex PCR rounds using slightly modified ARM-PCR. Each CDR3 protein gets one entry after TCRdb re-called the multiplex PCR reads with MiXCR. The sample consists of approximately 45,000 distinct CDR3 sequences, more than 60% of them appearing once. The sequencing sample was made of tumor-adjacent normal liver tissue. This receptor was obtained from a woman in her twenties or thirties with primary liver carcinoma and hepatitis B virus infection.

The CDR3 DNA reads TGTGCCAGCAGCCCGACAGGGAATTGTGGCTACACCTTC. Translating gives CASSPTGNCGYTF. This sequence joins TRBV6-1 and TRBJ1-2; 7 nucleotides match TRBD1. CDR3 length: 13 amino acids. Germline CDR1 is MNHNS and CDR2 is SASEGT. The V segment lost 6 bases and the J segment 7 bases; nucleotides outside the gene matches: 8.